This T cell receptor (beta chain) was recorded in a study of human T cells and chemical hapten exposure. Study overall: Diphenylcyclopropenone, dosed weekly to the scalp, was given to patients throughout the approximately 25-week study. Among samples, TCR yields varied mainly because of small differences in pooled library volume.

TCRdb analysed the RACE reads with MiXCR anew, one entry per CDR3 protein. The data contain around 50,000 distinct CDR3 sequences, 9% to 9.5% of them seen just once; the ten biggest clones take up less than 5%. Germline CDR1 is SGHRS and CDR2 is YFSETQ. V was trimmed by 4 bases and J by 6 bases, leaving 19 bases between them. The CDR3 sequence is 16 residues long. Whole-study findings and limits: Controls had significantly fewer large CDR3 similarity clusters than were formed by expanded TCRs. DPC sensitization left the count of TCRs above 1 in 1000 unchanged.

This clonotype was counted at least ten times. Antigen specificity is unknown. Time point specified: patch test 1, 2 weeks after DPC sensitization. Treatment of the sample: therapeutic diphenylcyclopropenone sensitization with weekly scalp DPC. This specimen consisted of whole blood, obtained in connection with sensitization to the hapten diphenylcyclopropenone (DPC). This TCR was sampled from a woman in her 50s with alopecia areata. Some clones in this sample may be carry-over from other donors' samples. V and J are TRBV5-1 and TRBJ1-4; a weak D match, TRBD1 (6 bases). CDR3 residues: CASSLGKTGRDEKLFF. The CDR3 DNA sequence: TGCGCCAGCAGCCTCGGAAAGACAGGCCGGGATGAAAAACTGTTTTTT. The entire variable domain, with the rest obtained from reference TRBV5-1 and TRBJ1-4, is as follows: KAGVTQTPRYLIKTRGQQVTLSCSPISGHRSVSWYQQTPGQGLQFLFEYFSETQRNKGNFPGRFSGRQFSNSRSEMNVSTLELGDSALYLCASSLGKTGRDEKLFFGSGTQLSVL.